This TCR beta chain was captured in a study of T cell responses to AZD1222 COVID-19 vaccine. As regards this clone: Its cognate antigen is unknown.

V was clipped by 6 bases and J by 6 bases, with 9 bases between them. This CDR3 has 13 amino acids. Germline V CDR1 and CDR2: MNHEY, SVGAGI. Findings of the study overall: Baseline testing showed seropositivity in only 6 or 7 AZD1222 recipients. An increase in Spike-specific TCR breadth and depth was observed after two AZD1222 doses. Close to half of all spike-specific TCRs reportedly target regions of the variants that are unmutated.

The method was immunoSEQ multiplex PCR; TCRdb's version includes in-frame clones alone and lacks a portion of them. Of under 300,000 clones listed, over 85% were seen once; the top ten hold approximately 0.52%. The chain combines TRBV6-5 with TRBJ1-6, with a possible D match to TRBD1 (5 bases). This specimen consisted of peripheral blood, obtained on day 0 of AZD1222 vaccination. The TCR was taken from an adult in good health. CDR3 DNA: TGTGCCAGCAGGGACAAAAGTAATTCACCCCTCCACTTT. This codes for CASRDKSNSPLHF.